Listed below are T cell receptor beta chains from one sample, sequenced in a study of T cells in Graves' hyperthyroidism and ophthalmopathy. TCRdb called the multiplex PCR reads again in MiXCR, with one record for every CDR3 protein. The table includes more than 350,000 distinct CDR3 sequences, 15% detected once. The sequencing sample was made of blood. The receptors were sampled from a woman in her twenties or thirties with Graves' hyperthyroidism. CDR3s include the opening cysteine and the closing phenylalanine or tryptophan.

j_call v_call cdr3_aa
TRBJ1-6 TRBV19 CASSNENSPLHF
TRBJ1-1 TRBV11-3 CASSLDYSGRTEAFF
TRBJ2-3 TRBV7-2 CASSTLGGRNPSTDTQYF
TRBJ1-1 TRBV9 CASSVESTMNTEAFF
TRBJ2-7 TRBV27 CASTAGTGVYEQYF
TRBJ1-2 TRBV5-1 CASSFDSSYGYTF
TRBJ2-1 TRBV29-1 CSALRTSGIHNEQFF
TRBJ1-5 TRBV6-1 CASSSARSSLAQHF
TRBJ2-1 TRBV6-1 CASSYQGGALEQFF
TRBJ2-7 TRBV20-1 CSATTTGVPTYEQYF
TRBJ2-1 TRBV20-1 CSARGPDPQFF
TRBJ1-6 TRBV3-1 CASSQFLQGGAPKSPLHF
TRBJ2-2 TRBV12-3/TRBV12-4 CASSWLNTGELFF
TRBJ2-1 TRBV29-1 CSVVETGRLNEQFF